This TCR beta chain came from a study of shared clonotypes between healthy human individuals. General observations from the study: Blood alone was sampled, and tissue repertoires likely differ. Incomplete sequencing of sorted subsets was indicated by rarefaction despite large depth.

Naive CD8 populations comprised CD45RO-negative cells positively selected for CCR7, excluding terminally differentiated effector memory CD45RA+ cells. About this clone: The antigen is not known.

Germline CDR1 and CDR2: SGHRS and YFSETQ. The ends were cut back, 2 bases at V and 2 bases at J, with 12 bases in the middle. The CDR3 loop spans 15 amino acids. Some clones are missing from TCRdb's copy, which holds only in-frame ones; the method was immunoSEQ multiplex PCR. Of hundreds of thousands of clones listed, about 98% are singletons. The V and J genes are TRBV5-1 and TRBJ2-3; D remains ambiguous. Sample: naive CD8+ T cells sorted from blood. The receptor was isolated from a man aged 25-40 years in good health. CDR3 residues: CASSFRRSFTDTQYF. DNA of the CDR3: TGCGCCAGCAGCTTCCGGCGATCATTCACAGATACGCAGTATTTT.